Listed here is a single T cell receptor (beta chain). The antigen remains undetermined. This CDR3 has 14 residues. The germline gives CDR1 MGHDK, CDR2 SYGVNS. Deletions cut 2 bases from V and 5 bases from J, with 12 bases between. The source of the sample is a study of cytomegalovirus exposure and HLA in healthy donors. Study-wide results and limits: Later work found that TCR association rates differed between HLA loci; DRB1 had the most and HLA-C the fewest. The study carried out a later analysis of TCR beta sequences. It associated around 17,000 of them with specific HLA alleles at a false discovery rate of 0.05.

Vbeta (60) and Jbeta (13) primers were used in the PCR. Some clones are missing from TCRdb's copy, which holds only in-frame ones; the method was immunoSEQ multiplex PCR. The sample records 150,000 to 200,000 clones, approximately 80% being singletons. The rearrangement links TRBV25-1 to TRBJ1-2; D is perhaps TRBD1 (5 bases). The clonotype originates from a woman aged 25 to 39 in good health and CMV-seronegative. The sequencing sample was made of PBMCs. CDR3 residues: CASSEGGSDYGYTF. The CDR3 DNA reads TGTGCCAGCAGTGAAGGGGGGTCGGATTATGGCTACACCTTC.